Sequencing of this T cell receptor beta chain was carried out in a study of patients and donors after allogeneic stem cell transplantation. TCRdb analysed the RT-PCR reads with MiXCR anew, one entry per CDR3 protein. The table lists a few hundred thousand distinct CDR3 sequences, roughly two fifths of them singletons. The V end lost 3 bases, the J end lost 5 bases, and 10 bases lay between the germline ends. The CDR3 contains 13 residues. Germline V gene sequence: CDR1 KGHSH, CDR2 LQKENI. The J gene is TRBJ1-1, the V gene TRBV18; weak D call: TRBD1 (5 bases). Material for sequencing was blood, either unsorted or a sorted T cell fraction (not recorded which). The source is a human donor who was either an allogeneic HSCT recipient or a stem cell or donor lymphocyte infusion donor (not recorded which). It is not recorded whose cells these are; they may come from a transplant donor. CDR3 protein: CASSPGEGTEAFF. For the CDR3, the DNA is TGTGCCAGCTCACCTGGGGAGGGGACTGAAGCTTTCTTT.